Each of the 14 T cell receptor beta chains below was sequenced from the same sample in a study of T cell repertoires in cytomegalovirus infection (dated 2019 in TCRdb). TCRdb records Illumina HiSeq 1500 as the sequencer. The public reads were run again by TCRdb, first through fastp at Q25 and then through MiXCR, and only productive beta chains were kept. Every distinct CDR3 protein forms one entry, paired with its most common genes and DNA. The sample table contains tens of thousands of distinct CDR3 sequences; only one count was recorded for approximately 20% of them. The ten biggest clones cover roughly 20% of the sample. Their antigen targets remain unknown. The sample consisted of PBMCs, sequenced either directly or after in vitro stimulation (not recorded which). The receptor source for this set is a human donor in good health (CMV status not recorded). Some clones in this sample may be carry-over from other donors' samples.

The J gene is TRBJ1-5, the V gene TRBV15, with a tentative D call TRBD1 (5 bases). Germline CDR1 is LNHNV and CDR2 is YYDKDF (reference sequence). The CDR3 extends over 16 amino acids. With 1 base removed from V and 3 bases from J, the gap between germline ends came to 13 bases. DNA of the CDR3: TGTGCCACCAGCAGAGCGGCCCTGGGGGACAATCAGCCCCAGCATTTT. This gives the protein CATSRAALGDNQPQHF.

This clonotype has more than one count but fewer than ten. This CDR3 is CASSQGGRRTSYEQYF. The DNA for the CDR3 is TGCGCCAGCAGCCAAGGGGGAAGGCGGACCTCCTACGAGCAGTACTTC. V and J are TRBV4-3 and TRBJ2-7; D not resolved. Germline CDR1 LGHNA, CDR2 YSLEER. The CDR3 length is 16 residues. Trimming left V 1 base short and J 0 bases short, with 13 bases between.

The V call is TRBV7-9, the J call TRBJ2-5, with no clear D. Germline V CDR1 and CDR2: SEHNR, FQNEAQ (reference sequence). The ends were cut back, 2 bases at V and 2 bases at J, with 9 bases in the middle. This CDR3 is 14 amino acids long. The chain's CDR3 is CASSLMAAQETQYF. DNA for the CDR3: TGTGCCAGCAGCTTAATGGCAGCTCAAGAGACCCAGTACTTC.

This clonotype was detected many times. J is TRBJ2-7 and V is TRBV7-6; 10 nucleotides align to TRBD2. Germline CDR1 and CDR2: SGHVS and FNYEAQ. There are 15 residues in the CDR3. With 1 base clipped from V and 3 bases from J, the junction kept 3 bases outside the gene matches. The CDR3, as DNA: TGTGCCAGCAGCTTAGACACTAGCGGGGTCTACGAGCAGTACTTC. Translating gives CASSLDTSGVYEQYF. The full variable domain, in which reference TRBV7-6 and TRBJ2-7 provide the parts outside the CDR3, is GAGVSQSPRYKVTKRGQDVALRCDPISGHVSLYWYRQALGQGPEFLTYFNYEAQQDKSGLPNDRFSAERPEGSISTLTIQRTEQRDSAMYRCASSLDTSGVYEQYFGPGTRLTVT.

This chain joins TRBV7-4 and TRBJ2-7; D gene unclear. Germline CDR1 reads SGHVT; CDR2 reads SQSDAQ. V was clipped by 5 bases and J by 5 bases, with 19 bases between them. The CDR3 extends over 15 amino acids. DNA for the CDR3: TGTGCCAGCAGCCACCTTGGCCCAACCCGCGACGAGCAGTACTTC. Translated: CASSHLGPTRDEQYF. The full variable domain, completed using reference TRBV7-4 and TRBJ2-7, is GAGVSQSPRYKVAKRGRDVALRCDSISGHVTLYWYRQTLGQGSEVLTYSQSDAQRDKSGRPSGRFSAERPERSVSTLKIQRTEQGDSAVYLCASSHLGPTRDEQYFGPGTRLTVT.

The chain carries TRBV5-1 and TRBJ2-3, with 7 bases lining up with TRBD1. CDR1 is SGHRS, CDR2 YFSETQ, per germline. The CDR3 is 14 residues long. Trimming at V came to 6 bases and at J to 6 bases, leaving 10 bases not matched to a gene. CDR3: CASNSVTGYDTQYF. CDR3 nucleotides: TGCGCCAGCAATTCGGTGACAGGGTACGATACGCAGTATTTT. The variable domain in full, completed from reference TRBV5-1 and TRBJ2-3, reads KAGVTQTPRYLIKTRGQQVTLSCSPISGHRSVSWYQQTPGQGLQFLFEYFSETQRNKGNFPGRFSGRQFSNSRSEMNVSTLELGDSALYLCASNSVTGYDTQYFGPGTRLTVL.

This clonotype occurred many times. The chain uses TRBV12-3 or TRBV12-4 and TRBJ2-3; no clear D gene. CDR3 length equals 11 residues. Deletions cut 4 bases from V and 3 bases from J, with 2 bases between. The CDR3 nucleotides read TGTGCCAGCAGTTGGACAGATACGCAGTATTTT. Translation gives CASSWTDTQYF.

This clonotype has at least ten counts. The chain carries TRBV11-2 and TRBJ2-7; 10 positions match TRBD2. The trim removed 6 bases at V and 0 bases at J, leaving 8 bases unmatched. CDR1 and CDR2 from the germline V gene are SGHAT and FQNNGV. The CDR3 loop spans 16 amino acids. The CDR3: CASRNRASGSSYEQYF. In DNA form, the CDR3 reads TGTGCCAGCAGAAATAGAGCTAGCGGGAGCTCCTACGAGCAGTACTTC.

In this sample, this clonotype turned up many times. As DNA, the CDR3 is TGTGCCAGCAGTTTACAGCTCTATGGCTACACCTTC. It is translated as CASSLQLYGYTF. The chain has TRBV12-3 or TRBV12-4 and TRBJ1-2; no reliable D call. The CDR3 has 12 amino acids. V was cut by 2 bases and J by 4 bases, with 5 bases left in between.

The chain links TRBV4-1 to TRBJ2-1; 8 nucleotides line up with TRBD2. The CDR3 totals 18 residues. From germline, CDR1 is MGHRA and CDR2 YSYEKL. With V trimmed by 6 bases and J by 3 bases, 16 bases remained unmatched. CDR3 bases: TGCGCCAGCAGTTCCCTCGGGGGGGGGGGAACCAACTACAATGAGCAGTTCTTC. Its protein is CASSSLGGGGTNYNEQFF.

In this sample, this clonotype turned up a few times. V is TRBV6-2 or TRBV6-3 and J is TRBJ1-2; D perhaps matches TRBD1 (5 bases). The CDR3 has 15 residues. Trimming removed 6 bases from V and 4 bases from J, with 18 bases in between. Germline lookup yields CDR1 MNHEY and CDR2 SVGEGT. The CDR3 DNA follows: TGTGCCAGCAGAAGGGACGGATCCCAGGCCTATGGCTACACCTTC. It specifies CASRRDGSQAYGYTF.

J is TRBJ2-2 and V is TRBV12-5; TRBD2 aligns across 11 bases. Trimming removed 2 bases from V and 5 bases from J; junction bases left unmatched: 4. CDR3 length equals 16 residues. CDR1 LGHNT and CDR2 FRNRAP come from the germline V gene. The CDR3 DNA follows: TGTGCTAGTGGTTTGTGGCTAGCGGGAGGAACCGGGGAGCTGTTTTTT. The encoded protein is CASGLWLAGGTGELFF.

This clonotype was seen ten or more times. The V call is TRBV10-3, the J call TRBJ1-4; the D is unclear. This CDR3 contains 12 residues. The V end lost 8 bases, the J end lost 6 bases, and 10 bases lay between the germline ends. Germline V gives CDR1 ENHRY, CDR2 SYGVKD. CDR3 in amino acids: CAIGRGDEKLFF. The CDR3 DNA is TGTGCCATCGGACGGGGAGATGAAAAACTGTTTTTT.

The chain recombines TRBV20-1 with TRBJ1-5; perhaps TRBD1 as D (6 bases). Germline CDR1 DFQATT, CDR2 SNEGSKA (reference sequence). The V and J ends lost 4 bases and 1 base respectively, with 14 bases between them. The CDR3 loop spans 15 amino acids. DNA of the CDR3: TGCAGTGCTACCTTCGGGGGGGCAAGCAATCAGCCCCAGCATTTT. It encodes CSATFGGASNQPQHF.